One sample yielded the 17 T cell receptor beta chains listed below, sequenced in a study of T cell responses to AZD1222 COVID-19 vaccine. Libraries were prepared by immunoSEQ multiplex PCR; TCRdb keeps only in-frame clonotypes and omits some of them. The data show 200,000 to 250,000 clones, around 93% seen once. Here the sequenced sample was peripheral blood, taken on day 0 of MenACWY control vaccination. The source is an adult in good health.

The rearrangement links TRBV7-2 to TRBJ1-3; weak D call: TRBD1 (5 bases). Germline lookup yields CDR1 SGHTA and CDR2 FQGNSA. This CDR3 region has 16 residues. The V and J ends lost 0 bases and 0 bases respectively, with 9 bases between them. The CDR3 sequence: CASSLASGFSGNTIYF. DNA of the CDR3: TGTGCCAGCAGCTTAGCCTCAGGGTTCTCTGGAAACACCATATATTTT.

The rearrangement links TRBV5-5 to TRBJ1-6; D is uncertain. The length of the CDR3 is 14 residues. Per the germline V gene, CDR1 is SGHKS and CDR2 is YYEKEE (reference sequence). Trimming shortened V by 7 bases and J by 7 bases, and 15 bases separated the two germline ends. The CDR3 reads CASGTDQYNSPLHF. The CDR3 DNA sequence: TGTGCCAGCGGTACCGACCAGTACAATTCACCCCTCCACTTT. Full variable domain (missing parts from reference TRBV5-5 and TRBJ1-6): DAGVTQSPTHLIKTRGQQVTLRCSPISGHKSVSWYQQVLGQGPQFIFQYYEKEERGRGNFPDRFSARQFPNYSSELNVNALLLGDSALYLCASGTDQYNSPLHFGNGTRLTVT.

The chain couples TRBV3-1 (or the pseudogene TRBV3-2) to TRBJ1-2, with D hard to call. The V and J ends lost 2 bases and 5 bases respectively, with 12 bases between them. Germline loops: CDR1 LGHDT, CDR2 YNNKEL (reference sequence). The CDR3 spans 14 residues. The CDR3 sequence is CASSQSSRAYGYTF. Written as DNA, the CDR3 is TGTGCCAGCAGCCAAAGCAGTCGTGCTTATGGCTACACCTTC.

This chain's CDR3 is CASSLSQEWGYTF. The DNA for the CDR3 is TGCGCCAGCAGCCTGTCACAGGAATGGGGCTACACCTTC. The chain is built from TRBV5-1 and TRBJ1-2; D might be TRBD1 (5 bases). V lost 4 bases and J lost 8, with 15 bases in between. This CDR3 has 13 residues. The V gene's germline CDR1 is SGHRS and CDR2 YFSETQ.

This sequence joins TRBV12-3 or TRBV12-4 and TRBJ2-2, with D unresolved. V was clipped by 3 bases and J by 7 bases, with 9 bases between them. This CDR3 has 13 amino acids. The CDR3 coding sequence is TGTGCCAGCAGTTTTCTGGGTAGCGGGGAGCTGTTTTTT. It is translated as CASSFLGSGELFF.

This clone has a handful of counts. The genes are TRBV6-2 or TRBV6-3 and TRBJ1-5, with D hard to call. This CDR3 is 13 amino acids long. The germline CDR1 and CDR2 sequences are MNHEY and SVGEGT. V was clipped by 5 bases and J by 0 bases, with 5 bases between them. DNA for the CDR3: TGTGCCAGCAGTACCCATAGCAATCAGCCCCAGCATTTT. Its translation is CASSTHSNQPQHF.

The chain carries TRBV11-2 and TRBJ1-1, with a tentative D call TRBD1 (5 bases). Germline V gene sequence: CDR1 SGHAT, CDR2 FQNNGV. The CDR3 runs 16 residues. V lost 5 bases, J lost 1 base, and 17 bases lay in between. The CDR3 DNA reads as TGTGCCAGCAGCCCGGGGAGGGGACGGTGGAACACTGAAGCTTTCTTT. Its translation: CASSPGRGRWNTEAFF.

This clone was seen a handful of times. The V and J genes are TRBV11-2 and TRBJ2-7; maybe TRBD1 (5 bases). The length of the CDR3 is 15 residues. V lost 5 bases, J lost 3 bases, and 17 bases lay in between. CDR1 SGHAT and CDR2 FQNNGV come from the germline V gene. The CDR3 is CASSTSPDIFYEQYF. CDR3 bases: TGTGCCAGCAGCACCTCCCCGGACATTTTCTACGAGCAGTACTTC. Based on the CDR3 plus reference TRBV11-2 and TRBJ2-7, the full variable domain is EAGVAQSPRYKIIEKRQSVAFWCNPISGHATLYWYQQILGQGPKLLIQFQNNGVVDDSQLPKDRFSAERLKGVDSTLKIQPAKLEDSAVYLCASSTSPDIFYEQYFGPGTRLTVT.

The genes are TRBV6-5 and TRBJ1-5, with 9 positions matching TRBD1. From germline, CDR1 is MNHEY and CDR2 SVGAGI. CDR3 length equals 15 residues. Unmatched junction bases numbered 9, after V lost 7 bases and J lost 5 bases. The CDR3 sequence: CASTQGQGGDQPQHF. The CDR3 coding sequence is TGTGCCAGCACCCAGGGACAGGGTGGGGATCAGCCCCAGCATTTT.

The rearrangement joins TRBV5-1 to TRBJ2-5, with a weak D call TRBD2 (7 bases). CDR1 and CDR2 from the germline V gene are SGHRS and YFSETQ. This CDR3 spans 14 amino acids. Trimming stripped 2 bases from V and 5 bases from J, with 13 bases between. Written as DNA, the CDR3 is TGCGCCAGCAGCTTAAGGGGGGGCCCCGAGACCCAGTACTTC. Translation: CASSLRGGPETQYF.

V is TRBV7-2 and J is TRBJ1-5, with D possibly TRBD1 on 6 matching bases. V lost 4 bases and J 2 bases, leaving 9 bases between the germline ends. The CDR3 is 14 amino acids. The germline CDR1 and CDR2 sequences are SGHTA and FQGNSA. CDR3 region: CASSSRQGNQPQHF. The DNA for the CDR3 is TGTGCCAGCAGCTCTCGACAGGGCAATCAGCCCCAGCATTTT.

This rearrangement joins TRBV7-9 to TRBJ1-2, with D possibly matching TRBD1 (5 bases). The V gene's germline CDR1 is SEHNR and CDR2 FQNEAQ (reference sequence). The V end was cut by 8 bases, the J end by 9 bases, with 19 bases between. The CDR3 runs to 13 residues. Here the CDR3 DNA reads TGTGCCAGCCTTGCGGGGGGATCGGATAGCTACACCTTC. Translation gives CASLAGGSDSYTF.

The chain carries TRBV6-5 and TRBJ1-1; 7 positions match TRBD1. V was clipped by 8 bases and J by 4 bases; unmatched bases: 10. Germline assignment: CDR1 MNHEY and CDR2 SVGAGI. The CDR3 sequence is 14 residues long. The CDR3: CASLRQGEGTEAFF. Here the CDR3 DNA reads TGTGCCAGCTTGAGACAGGGTGAGGGCACTGAAGCTTTCTTT.

J is TRBJ2-2 and V is TRBV5-8; D gene unclear. CDR3 length equals 13 residues. Trimming took 2 bases from V and 7 from J, leaving 9 bases between them. CDR1 SGHTS and CDR2 YDEGEE come from the germline V gene. The DNA of the CDR3 is TGTGCCAGCAGCTTACAGAATTACGGGGAGCTGTTTTTT. Encoded protein: CASSLQNYGELFF.

This sequence joins TRBV4-3 and TRBJ1-2, with TRBD1 identical over 10 bases. The CDR3 consists of 19 residues. V trimming: 0 bases; J trimming: 0 bases; junction bases outside the gene matches: 10. Per the germline V gene, CDR1 is LGHNA and CDR2 is YSLEER. The CDR3 protein is CASSQDLDRGYKANYGYTF. The CDR3 DNA is TGCGCCAGCAGCCAAGATCTGGACAGGGGGTACAAAGCTAACTATGGCTACACCTTC.

The chain joins TRBV7-8 to TRBJ1-6, with D unresolved. Trimming stripped 1 base from V and 7 bases from J, with 11 bases between. This CDR3 is built from 15 residues. The V gene's germline CDR1 is SGHVS and CDR2 FQNEAQ. The DNA of the CDR3 is TGTGCCAGCAGCTTAGTTGGGGTCTTAAATTCACCCCTCCACTTT. This gives the protein CASSLVGVLNSPLHF.

The genes are TRBV9 and TRBJ2-1, with TRBD2 matching over 7 bases. The V gene end was trimmed by 4 bases and the J gene end by 4 bases; junction bases not matched to a gene: 8. The CDR3 runs to 15 residues. CDR1 is SGDLS and CDR2 is YYNGEE in the germline V gene. The CDR3 region is CASSLGLDFYNEQFF. DNA for the CDR3: TGTGCCAGCAGCCTCGGACTAGACTTTTACAATGAGCAGTTCTTC.